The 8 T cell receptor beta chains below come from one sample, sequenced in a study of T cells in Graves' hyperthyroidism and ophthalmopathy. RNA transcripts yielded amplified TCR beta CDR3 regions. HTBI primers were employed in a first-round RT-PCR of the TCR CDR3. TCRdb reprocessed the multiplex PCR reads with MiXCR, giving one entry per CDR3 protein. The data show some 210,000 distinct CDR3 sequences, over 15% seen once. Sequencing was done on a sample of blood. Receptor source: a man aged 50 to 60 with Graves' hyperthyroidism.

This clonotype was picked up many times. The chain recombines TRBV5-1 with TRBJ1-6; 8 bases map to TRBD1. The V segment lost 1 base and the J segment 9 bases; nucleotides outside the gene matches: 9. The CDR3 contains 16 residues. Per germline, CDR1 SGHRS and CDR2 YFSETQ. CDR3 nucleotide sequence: TGCGCCAGCAGCTTGTATACGGGACAGGTCCGTTCACCCCTCCACTTT. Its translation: CASSLYTGQVRSPLHF.

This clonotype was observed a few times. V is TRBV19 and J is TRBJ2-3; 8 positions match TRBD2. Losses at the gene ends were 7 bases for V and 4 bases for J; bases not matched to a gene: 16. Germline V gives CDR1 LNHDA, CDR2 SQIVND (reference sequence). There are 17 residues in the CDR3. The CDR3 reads CASKDGGETFGADTQYF. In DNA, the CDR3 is TGTGCCAGTAAGGACGGGGGGGAGACCTTCGGCGCAGATACGCAGTATTTT.

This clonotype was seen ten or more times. CDR3 residues: CSARGLGGDGYTF. CDR3 coding DNA: TGCAGTGCTAGAGGACTTGGGGGAGATGGCTACACCTTC. The V call is TRBV20-1, the J call TRBJ1-2; possibly TRBD1 for D (5 bases). Germline assignment: CDR1 DFQATT and CDR2 SNEGSKA (reference sequence). The CDR3 is 13 amino acids. V dropped 1 base and J dropped 6 bases, with 12 bases sitting between them.

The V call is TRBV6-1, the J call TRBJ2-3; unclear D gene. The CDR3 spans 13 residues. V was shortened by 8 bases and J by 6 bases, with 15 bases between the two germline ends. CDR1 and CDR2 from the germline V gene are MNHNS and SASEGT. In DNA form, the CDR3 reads TGTGCCAGCCAGCAAGAGAGAGCTGATACGCAGTATTTT. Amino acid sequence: CASQQERADTQYF.

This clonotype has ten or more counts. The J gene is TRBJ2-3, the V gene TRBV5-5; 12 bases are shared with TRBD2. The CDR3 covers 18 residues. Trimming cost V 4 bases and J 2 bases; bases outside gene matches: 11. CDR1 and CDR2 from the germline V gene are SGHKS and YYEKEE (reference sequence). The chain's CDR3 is CASSGPGLAGSSTDTQYF. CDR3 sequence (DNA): TGTGCCAGCAGCGGCCCGGGACTAGCGGGCAGTTCCACAGATACGCAGTATTTT. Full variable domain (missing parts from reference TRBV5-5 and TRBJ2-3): DAGVTQSPTHLIKTRGQQVTLRCSPISGHKSVSWYQQVLGQGPQFIFQYYEKEERGRGNFPDRFSARQFPNYSSELNVNALLLGDSALYLCASSGPGLAGSSTDTQYFGPGTRLTVL.

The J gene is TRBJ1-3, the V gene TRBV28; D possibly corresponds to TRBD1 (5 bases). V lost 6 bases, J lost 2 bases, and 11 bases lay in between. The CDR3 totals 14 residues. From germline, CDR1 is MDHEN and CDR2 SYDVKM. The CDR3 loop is CASRKGVTGNTIYF. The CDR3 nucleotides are TGTGCCAGCAGAAAAGGGGTAACTGGAAACACCATATATTTT.

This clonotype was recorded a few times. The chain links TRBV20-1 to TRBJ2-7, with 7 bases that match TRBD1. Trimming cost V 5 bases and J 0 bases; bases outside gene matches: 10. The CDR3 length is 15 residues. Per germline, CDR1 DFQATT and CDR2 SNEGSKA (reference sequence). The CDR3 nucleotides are TGCAGTGCTTCCTACAGGGGACAGAGCTCCTACGAGCAGTACTTC. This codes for CSASYRGQSSYEQYF.

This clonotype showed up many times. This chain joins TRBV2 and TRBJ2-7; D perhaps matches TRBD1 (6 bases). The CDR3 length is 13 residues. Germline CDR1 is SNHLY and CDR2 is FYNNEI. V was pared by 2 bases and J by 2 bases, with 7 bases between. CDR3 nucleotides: TGTGCCAGCAGTGAACAGGGGACCTACGAGCAGTACTTC. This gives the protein CASSEQGTYEQYF.